Listed below are T cell receptor beta chains from one sample, sequenced in a study of regulatory T cells in long-lasting Graves disease. TCRdb recomputed calls from the multiplex PCR reads with MiXCR, one row per CDR3 protein. There are fewer than 600,000 distinct CDR3 sequences in the sample; approximately 22% occur only once, and about an eighth lies in the top ten. The source was peripheral blood mononuclear cells (PBMCs), collected when the disease was refractory, from a patient treated with antithyroid drugs. The receptor source for this set is a female donor with Graves disease. The CDR3 runs from the conserved cysteine through the conserved F or W. The D gene is left open where the match is weak. Rows give clone size only sometimes, using once, few, many, or a class for an expanded clone.

length: 13
D: NA
V: TRBV7-2
size: few
J: TRBJ2-1
CDR3: CASSSRASNEQFF
DNA: TGTGCCAGCAGCTCCCGGGCTAGCAATGAGCAGTTCTTC

length: 12
D: NA
V: TRBV6-2/TRBV6-3
size: few
J: TRBJ1-5
CDR3: CASSESGAAQHF
DNA: TGTGCCAGCAGTGAATCCGGGGCGGCCCAGCATTTT

length: 14
D: NA
V: TRBV3-1
size: NA
J: TRBJ1-6
CDR3: CASSPWEFNSPLHF
DNA: TGTGCCAGCAGCCCCTGGGAGTTCAATTCACCCCTCCACTTT

length: 16
D: NA
V: TRBV10-3
size: NA
J: TRBJ1-5
CDR3: CAISERGVADNQPQHF
DNA: TGTGCCATCAGTGAGAGGGGGGTCGCAGATAATCAGCCCCAGCATTTT

length: 13
D: TRBD2
V: TRBV2
size: few
J: TRBJ2-1
CDR3: CASASGGNNEQFF
DNA: TGTGCCAGTGCTTCGGGGGGAAACAATGAGCAGTTCTTC

length: 14
D: NA
V: TRBV11-2
size: few
J: TRBJ1-3
CDR3: CASSPQRSGNTIYF
DNA: TGTGCCAGCAGCCCCCAACGGTCTGGAAACACCATATATTTT

length: 16
D: NA
V: TRBV19
size: NA
J: TRBJ2-1
CDR3: CASSIPGGGTDNEQFF
DNA: TGTGCCAGTAGTATTCCTGGAGGCGGGACAGACAATGAGCAGTTCTTC

length: 16
D: NA
V: TRBV7-8
size: NA
J: TRBJ2-3
CDR3: CASSGSSLVKGDTQYF
DNA: TGTGCCAGCAGCGGATCTAGCCTTGTAAAGGGAGATACGCAGTATTTT

length: 12
D: NA
V: TRBV5-1
size: few
J: TRBJ2-2
CDR3: CASVQGSGELFF
DNA: TGCGCCAGCGTACAGGGATCCGGGGAGCTGTTTTTT

length: 13
D: TRBD2
V: TRBV20-1
size: many
J: TRBJ2-1
CDR3: CSAKASGRDEQFF
DNA: TGCAGTGCTAAAGCTAGCGGGAGAGATGAGCAGTTCTTC

length: 14
D: TRBD1
V: TRBV28
size: many
J: TRBJ1-6
CDR3: CASSSTGMVSPLHF
DNA: TGTGCCAGCAGTTCGACAGGGATGGTTTCACCCCTCCACTTT

length: 12
D: NA
V: TRBV30
size: NA
J: TRBJ2-7
CDR3: CAWRGALREQYF
DNA: TGTGCCTGGAGAGGGGCCCTCCGTGAGCAGTACTTC

length: 15
D: NA
V: TRBV9
size: NA
J: TRBJ2-1
CDR3: CASSLDGSSYNEQFF
DNA: TGTGCCAGCAGCCTGGACGGTAGCTCCTACAATGAGCAGTTCTTC

length: 11
D: TRBD1
V: TRBV29-1
size: few
J: TRBJ2-7
CDR3: CSVGQGHEQYF
DNA: TGCAGCGTGGGACAGGGCCACGAGCAGTACTTC

length: 14
D: NA
V: TRBV6-1
size: many
J: TRBJ1-1
CDR3: CASRWDTTDTEAFF
DNA: TGTGCCAGCAGGTGGGACACCACAGACACTGAAGCTTTCTTT

length: 15
D: NA
V: TRBV3-1
size: few
J: TRBJ2-1
CDR3: CASSQEGLRYNEQFF
DNA: TGTGCCAGCAGCCAAGAAGGACTTCGATACAATGAGCAGTTCTTC